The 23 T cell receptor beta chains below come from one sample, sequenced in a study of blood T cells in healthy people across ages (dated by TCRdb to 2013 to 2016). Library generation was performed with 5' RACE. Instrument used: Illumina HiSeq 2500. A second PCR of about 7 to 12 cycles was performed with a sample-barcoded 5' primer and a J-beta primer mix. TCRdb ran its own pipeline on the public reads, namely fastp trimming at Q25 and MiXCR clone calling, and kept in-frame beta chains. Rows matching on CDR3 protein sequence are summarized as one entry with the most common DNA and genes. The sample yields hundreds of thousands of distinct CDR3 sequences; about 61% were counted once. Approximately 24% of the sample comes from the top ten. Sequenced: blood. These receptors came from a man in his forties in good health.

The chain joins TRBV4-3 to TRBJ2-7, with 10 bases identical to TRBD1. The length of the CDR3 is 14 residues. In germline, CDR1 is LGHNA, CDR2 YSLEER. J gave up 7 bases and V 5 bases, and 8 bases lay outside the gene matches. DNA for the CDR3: TGCGCCAGCAGCGCAAGACAGGGGGCCGGGGAGCAGTACTTC. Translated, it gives CASSARQGAGEQYF.

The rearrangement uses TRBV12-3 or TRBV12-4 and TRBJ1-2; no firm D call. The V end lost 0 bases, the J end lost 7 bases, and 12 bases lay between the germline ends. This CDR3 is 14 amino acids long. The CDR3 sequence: CASSLARQSGGYTF. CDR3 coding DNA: TGTGCCAGCAGTTTAGCCAGACAATCGGGTGGCTACACCTTC.

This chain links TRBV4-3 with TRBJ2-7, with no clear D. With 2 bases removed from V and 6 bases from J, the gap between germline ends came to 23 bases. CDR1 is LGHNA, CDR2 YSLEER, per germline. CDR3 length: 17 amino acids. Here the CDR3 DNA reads TGCGCCAGCAGCCAACGACTGTCCCTCTCCGGGCCGACCGAGCAGTACTTC. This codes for CASSQRLSLSGPTEQYF.

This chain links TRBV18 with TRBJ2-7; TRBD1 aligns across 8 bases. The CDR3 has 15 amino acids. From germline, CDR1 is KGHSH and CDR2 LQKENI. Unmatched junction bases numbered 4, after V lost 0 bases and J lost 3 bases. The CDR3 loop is CASSPPTGAGYEQYF. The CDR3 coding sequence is TGTGCCAGCTCACCACCGACAGGGGCCGGCTACGAGCAGTACTTC.

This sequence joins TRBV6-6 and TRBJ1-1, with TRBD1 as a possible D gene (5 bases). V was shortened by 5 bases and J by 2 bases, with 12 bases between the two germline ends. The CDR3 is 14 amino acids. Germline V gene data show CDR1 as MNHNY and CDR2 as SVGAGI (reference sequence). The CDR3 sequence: CASSPYGANTEAFF. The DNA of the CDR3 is TGTGCCAGCAGTCCCTACGGGGCCAACACTGAAGCTTTCTTT.

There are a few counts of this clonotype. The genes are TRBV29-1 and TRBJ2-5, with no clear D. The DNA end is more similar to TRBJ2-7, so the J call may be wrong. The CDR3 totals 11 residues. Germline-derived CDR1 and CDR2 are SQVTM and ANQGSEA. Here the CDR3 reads CSGVKGPEQYF. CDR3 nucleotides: TGCAGCGGCGTCAAGGGTCCCGAGCAGTACTTC.

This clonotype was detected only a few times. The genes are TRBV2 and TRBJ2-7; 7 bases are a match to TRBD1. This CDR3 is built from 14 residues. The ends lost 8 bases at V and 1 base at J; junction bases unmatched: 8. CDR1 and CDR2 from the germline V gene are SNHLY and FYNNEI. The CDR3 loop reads CASGWKTGSYEQYF. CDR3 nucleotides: TGTGCCAGCGGGTGGAAGACAGGGTCCTACGAGCAGTACTTC.

CDR3 amino acids: CASSLGTAQLKNIQYF. The CDR3, as DNA: TGTGCCAGCAGTTTAGGGACAGCACAGCTTAAAAACATTCAGTACTTC. The chain is built from TRBV28 and TRBJ2-4, with 7 bases that match TRBD1. V was pared by 2 bases and J by 4 bases, with 8 bases of the junction left unmatched. The CDR3 runs 16 residues. Germline V gives CDR1 MDHEN, CDR2 SYDVKM.

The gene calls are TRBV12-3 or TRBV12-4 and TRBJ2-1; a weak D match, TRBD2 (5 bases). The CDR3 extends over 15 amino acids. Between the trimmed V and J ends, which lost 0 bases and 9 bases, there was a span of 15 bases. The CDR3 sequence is CASSLAAGSLGEQFF. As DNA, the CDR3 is TGTGCCAGCAGTTTAGCTGCGGGCTCACTGGGTGAGCAGTTCTTC.

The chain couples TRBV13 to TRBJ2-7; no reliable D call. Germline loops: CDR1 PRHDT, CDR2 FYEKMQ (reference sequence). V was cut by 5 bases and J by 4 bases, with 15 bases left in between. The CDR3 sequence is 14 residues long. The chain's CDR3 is CASSPKPPVYEQYF. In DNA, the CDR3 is TGTGCCAGCAGCCCGAAGCCCCCCGTGTACGAGCAGTACTTC. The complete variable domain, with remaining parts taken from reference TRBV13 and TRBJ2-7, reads AAGVIQSPRHLIKEKRETATLKCYPIPRHDTVYWYQQGPGQDPQFLISFYEKMQSDKGSIPDRFSAQQFSDYHSELNMSSLELGDSALYFCASSPKPPVYEQYFGPGTRLTVT.

This chain's CDR3 is CASSLDPARNYGYTF. CDR3 bases: TGTGCCAGCAGCTTAGACCCGGCTCGAAACTATGGCTACACCTTC. This chain connects TRBV7-2 to TRBJ1-2; no clear D. CDR1 is SGHTA and CDR2 is FQGNSA in the germline V gene. Trimming took 1 base from V and 2 from J, leaving 11 bases between them. This CDR3 has 15 amino acids.

The CDR3 reads CASSRLAGGPGGDTQYF. CDR3 DNA: TGTGCCAGCAGTCGACTAGCGGGAGGGCCCGGGGGAGATACGCAGTATTTT. The chain combines TRBV6-6 with TRBJ2-3, with 14 bases that match TRBD2. The V gene's germline CDR1 is MNHNY and CDR2 SVGAGI (reference sequence). CDR3 length: 17 amino acids. V was clipped by 5 bases and J by 5 bases; unmatched bases: 9.

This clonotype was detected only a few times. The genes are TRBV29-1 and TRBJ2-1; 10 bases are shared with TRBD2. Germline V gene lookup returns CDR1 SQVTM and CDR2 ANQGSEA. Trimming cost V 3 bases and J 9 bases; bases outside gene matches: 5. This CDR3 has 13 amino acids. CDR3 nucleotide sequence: TGCAGCGTTGAGGGGACTAGCGAGTTTGAGCAGTTCTTC. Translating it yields CSVEGTSEFEQFF.

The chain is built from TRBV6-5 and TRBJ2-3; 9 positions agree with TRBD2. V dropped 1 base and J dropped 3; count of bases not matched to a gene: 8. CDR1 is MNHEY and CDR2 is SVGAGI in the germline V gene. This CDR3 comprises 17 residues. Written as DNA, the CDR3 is TGTGCCAGCAGTTACTGGGTAGCGGGAGCACTAACAGATACGCAGTATTTT. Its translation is CASSYWVAGALTDTQYF.

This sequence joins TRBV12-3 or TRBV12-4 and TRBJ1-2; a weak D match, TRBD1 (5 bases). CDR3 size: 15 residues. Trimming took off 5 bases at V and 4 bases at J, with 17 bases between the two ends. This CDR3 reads CASSSLQQETYGYTF. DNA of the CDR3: TGTGCCAGCAGTAGCTTGCAACAGGAGACCTATGGCTACACCTTC.

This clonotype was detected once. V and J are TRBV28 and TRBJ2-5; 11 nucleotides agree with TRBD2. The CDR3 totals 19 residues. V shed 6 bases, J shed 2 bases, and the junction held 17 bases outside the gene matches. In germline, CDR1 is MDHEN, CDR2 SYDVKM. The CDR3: CASSSVRASGGPGQETQYF. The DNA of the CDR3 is TGTGCCAGCAGCTCTGTGAGGGCTAGCGGGGGGCCTGGTCAAGAGACCCAGTACTTC.

The CDR3 sequence: CASSIDRNRGSETQYF. For the CDR3, the DNA is TGTGCCAGTAGTATAGATCGGAACAGGGGATCGGAGACCCAGTACTTC. This chain links TRBV19 with TRBJ2-5, with 7 nucleotides matching TRBD1. This CDR3 has 16 amino acids. After removal of 0 bases from V and 5 bases from J, the junction contained 9 bases not matched to a gene. Germline V gene sequence: CDR1 LNHDA, CDR2 SQIVND (reference sequence).

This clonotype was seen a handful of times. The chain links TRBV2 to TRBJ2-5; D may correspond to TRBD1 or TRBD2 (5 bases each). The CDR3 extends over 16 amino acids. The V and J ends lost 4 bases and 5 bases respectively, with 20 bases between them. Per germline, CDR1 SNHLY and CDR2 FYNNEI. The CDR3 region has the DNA TGTGCCAGCAGTGTCCCCGGCAGGGAACAGCGGGAGACCCAGTACTTC. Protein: CASSVPGREQRETQYF.

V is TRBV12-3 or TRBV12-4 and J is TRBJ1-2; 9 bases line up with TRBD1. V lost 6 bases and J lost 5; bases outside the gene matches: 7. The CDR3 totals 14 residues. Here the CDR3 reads CASRLTGGAYGYTF. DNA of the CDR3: TGTGCCAGCAGATTAACAGGGGGCGCGTATGGCTACACCTTC.

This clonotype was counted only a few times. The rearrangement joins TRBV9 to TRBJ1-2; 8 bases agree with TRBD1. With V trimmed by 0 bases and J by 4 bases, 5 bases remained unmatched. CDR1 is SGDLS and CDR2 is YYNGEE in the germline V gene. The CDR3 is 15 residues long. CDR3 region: CASSVDQGAFYGYTF. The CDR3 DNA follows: TGTGCCAGCAGCGTAGATCAGGGGGCCTTCTATGGCTACACCTTC.

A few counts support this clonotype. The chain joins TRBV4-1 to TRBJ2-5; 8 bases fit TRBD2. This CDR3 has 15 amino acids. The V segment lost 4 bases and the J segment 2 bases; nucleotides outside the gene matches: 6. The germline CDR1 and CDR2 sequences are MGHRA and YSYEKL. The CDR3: CASSRSGDLQETQYF. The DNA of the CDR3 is TGCGCCAGCAGCCGTAGCGGGGACCTTCAAGAGACCCAGTACTTC.

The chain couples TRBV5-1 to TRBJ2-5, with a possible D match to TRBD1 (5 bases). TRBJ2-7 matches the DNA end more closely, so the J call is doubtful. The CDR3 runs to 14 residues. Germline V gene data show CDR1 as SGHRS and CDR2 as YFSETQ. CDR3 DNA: TGCGCCAGCAGCACAGGAGCAGCGTCGGGCGAGCAGTACTTC. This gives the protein CASSTGAASGEQYF.

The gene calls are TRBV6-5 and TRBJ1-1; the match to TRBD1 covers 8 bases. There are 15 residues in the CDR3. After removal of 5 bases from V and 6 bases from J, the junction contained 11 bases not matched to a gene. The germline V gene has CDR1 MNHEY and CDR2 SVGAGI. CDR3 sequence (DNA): TGTGCCAGCAGTGCCGACAGGGGCGGACTCTCTGAAGCTTTCTTT. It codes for CASSADRGGLSEAFF.